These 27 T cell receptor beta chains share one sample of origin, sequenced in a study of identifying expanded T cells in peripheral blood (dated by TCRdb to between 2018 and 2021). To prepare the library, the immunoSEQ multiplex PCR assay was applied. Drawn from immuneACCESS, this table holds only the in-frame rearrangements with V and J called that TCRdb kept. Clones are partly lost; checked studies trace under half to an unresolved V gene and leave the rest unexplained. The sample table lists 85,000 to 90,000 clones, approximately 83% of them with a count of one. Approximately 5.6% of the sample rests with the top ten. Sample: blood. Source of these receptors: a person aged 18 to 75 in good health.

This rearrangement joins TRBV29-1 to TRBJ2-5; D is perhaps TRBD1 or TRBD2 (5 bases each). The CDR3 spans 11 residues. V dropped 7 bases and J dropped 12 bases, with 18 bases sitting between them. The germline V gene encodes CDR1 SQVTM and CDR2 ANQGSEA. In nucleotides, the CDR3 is TGCAGCGGGACCCCCTTGACAGCGGAGTACTTC. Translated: CSGTPLTAEYF.

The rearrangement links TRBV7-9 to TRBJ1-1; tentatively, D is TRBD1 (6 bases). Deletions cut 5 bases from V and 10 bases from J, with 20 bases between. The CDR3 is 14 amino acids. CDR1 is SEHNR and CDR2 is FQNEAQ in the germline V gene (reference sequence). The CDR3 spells CASSLNYREAGAFF. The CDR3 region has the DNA TGTGCCAGCAGCCTAAATTACAGGGAGGCGGGAGCTTTCTTT.

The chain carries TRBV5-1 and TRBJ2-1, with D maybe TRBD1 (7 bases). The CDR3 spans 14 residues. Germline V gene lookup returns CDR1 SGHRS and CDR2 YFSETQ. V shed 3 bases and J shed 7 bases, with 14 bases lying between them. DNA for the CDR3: TGCGCCAGCAGCTCGGGGGACAGTGGGAATGAGCAGTTCTTC. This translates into CASSSGDSGNEQFF.

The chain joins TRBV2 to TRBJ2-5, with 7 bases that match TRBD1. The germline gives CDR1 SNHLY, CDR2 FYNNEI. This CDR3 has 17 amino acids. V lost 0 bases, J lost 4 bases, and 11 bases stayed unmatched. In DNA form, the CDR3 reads TGTGCCAGCAGTGAAGCTCTTGGGACAGCGCGCAGAGAGACCCAGTACTTC. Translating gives CASSEALGTARRETQYF. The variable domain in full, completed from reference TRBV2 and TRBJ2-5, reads EPEVTQTPSHQVTQMGQEVILRCVPISNHLYFYWYRQILGQKVEFLVSFYNNEISEKSEIFDDQFSVERPDGSNFTLKIRSTKLEDSAMYFCASSEALGTARRETQYFGPGTRLLVL.

The CDR3 DNA reads as TGTGCCAGCAGCCGCGATCATTCACCCCTCCACTTT. The encoded protein is CASSRDHSPLHF. V gene TRBV7-2 combines with J gene TRBJ1-6, with unresolved D. The length of the CDR3 is 12 residues. Germline lookup yields CDR1 SGHTA and CDR2 FQGNSA. The V end lost 5 bases, the J end lost 8 bases, and 7 bases lay between the germline ends.

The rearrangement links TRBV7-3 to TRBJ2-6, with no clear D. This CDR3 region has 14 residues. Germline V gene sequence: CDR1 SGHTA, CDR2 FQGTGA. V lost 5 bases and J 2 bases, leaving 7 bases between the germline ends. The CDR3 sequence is CASSPNTGANVLTF. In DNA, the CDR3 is TGTGCCAGCAGCCCTAACACTGGGGCCAACGTCCTGACTTTC.

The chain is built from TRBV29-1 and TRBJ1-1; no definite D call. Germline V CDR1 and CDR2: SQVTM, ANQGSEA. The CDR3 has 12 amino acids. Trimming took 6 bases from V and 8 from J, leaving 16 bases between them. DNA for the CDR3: TGCAGCGTGATCGGCTCCCCGGTCGAAGCTTTCTTT. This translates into CSVIGSPVEAFF. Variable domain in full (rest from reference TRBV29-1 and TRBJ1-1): SAVISQKPSRDICQRGTSLTIQCQVDSQVTMMFWYRQQPGQSLTLIATANQGSEATYESGFVIDKFPISRPNLTFSTLTVSNMSPEDSSIYLCSVIGSPVEAFFGQGTRLTVV.

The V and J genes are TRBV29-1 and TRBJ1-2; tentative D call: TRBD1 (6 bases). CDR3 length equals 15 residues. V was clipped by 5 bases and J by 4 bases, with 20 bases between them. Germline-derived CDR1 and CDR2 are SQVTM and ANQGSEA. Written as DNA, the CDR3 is TGCAGCGTTTCTATTGGGGGGGCCCTTGCCTATGGCTACACCTTC. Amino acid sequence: CSVSIGGALAYGYTF.

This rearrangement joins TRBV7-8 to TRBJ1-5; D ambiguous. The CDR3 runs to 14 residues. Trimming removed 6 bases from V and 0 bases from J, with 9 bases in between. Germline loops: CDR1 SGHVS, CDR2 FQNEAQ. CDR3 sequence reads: CASSPNRSNQPQHF. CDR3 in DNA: TGTGCCAGCAGTCCAAACCGTAGCAATCAGCCCCAGCATTTT.

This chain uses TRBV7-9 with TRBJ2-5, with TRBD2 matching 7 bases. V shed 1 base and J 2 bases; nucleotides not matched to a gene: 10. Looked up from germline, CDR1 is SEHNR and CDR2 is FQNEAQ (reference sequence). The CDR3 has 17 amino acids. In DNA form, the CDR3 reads TGTGCCAGCAGCTTAGGCGTTATGGTGGGGGGGCAAGAGACCCAGTACTTC. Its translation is CASSLGVMVGGQETQYF.

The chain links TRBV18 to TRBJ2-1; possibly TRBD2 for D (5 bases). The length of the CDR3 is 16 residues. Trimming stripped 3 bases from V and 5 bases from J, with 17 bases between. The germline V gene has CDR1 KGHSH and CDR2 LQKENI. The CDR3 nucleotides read TGTGCCAGCTCACCTAGGATCCGGGATATTAACAATGAGCAGTTCTTC. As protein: CASSPRIRDINNEQFF.

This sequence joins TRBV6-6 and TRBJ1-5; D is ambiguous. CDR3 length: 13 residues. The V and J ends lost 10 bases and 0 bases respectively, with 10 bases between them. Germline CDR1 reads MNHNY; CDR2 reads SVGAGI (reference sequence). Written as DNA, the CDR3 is TGTGCCACCGGGTCCTATAGCAATCAGCCCCAGCATTTT. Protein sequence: CATGSYSNQPQHF.

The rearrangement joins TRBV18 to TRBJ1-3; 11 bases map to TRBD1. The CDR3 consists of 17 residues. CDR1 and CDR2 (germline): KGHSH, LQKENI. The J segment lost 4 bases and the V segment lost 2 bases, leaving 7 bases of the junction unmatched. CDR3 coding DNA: TGTGCCAGCTCACCATCTGGACAGGGGGCGAAAGGAAACACCATATATTTT. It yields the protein CASSPSGQGAKGNTIYF.

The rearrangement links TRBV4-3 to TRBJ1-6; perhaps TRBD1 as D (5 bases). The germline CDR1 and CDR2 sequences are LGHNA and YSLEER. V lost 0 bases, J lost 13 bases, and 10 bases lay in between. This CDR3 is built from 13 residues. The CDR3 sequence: CASSQDYRNPLHF. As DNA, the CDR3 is TGCGCCAGCAGCCAAGACTACAGGAATCCCCTCCACTTT.

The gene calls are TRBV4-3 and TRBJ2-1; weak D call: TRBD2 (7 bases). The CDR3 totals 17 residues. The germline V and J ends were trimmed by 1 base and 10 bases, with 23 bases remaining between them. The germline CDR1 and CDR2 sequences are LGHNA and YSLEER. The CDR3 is CASSQVVDRGGEYEQFF. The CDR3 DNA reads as TGCGCCAGCAGCCAAGTTGTCGATAGAGGGGGGGAGTACGAGCAGTTCTTC.

The CDR3, as DNA: TGCAGCGTTGCTCCGGGGAAAGAGCAGTACTTC. Translated, it gives CSVAPGKEQYF. The chain has TRBV29-1 and TRBJ2-7, with D possibly TRBD2 on 5 matching bases. Trimming pared 4 bases from V and 7 bases from J, leaving 11 bases between. Germline values: CDR1 SQVTM, CDR2 ANQGSEA. The CDR3 totals 11 residues.

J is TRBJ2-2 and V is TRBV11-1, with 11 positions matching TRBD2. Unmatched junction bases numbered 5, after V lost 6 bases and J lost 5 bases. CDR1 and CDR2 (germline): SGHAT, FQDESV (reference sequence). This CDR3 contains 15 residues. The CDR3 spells CASSSGGARTGELFF. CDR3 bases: TGTGCCAGCAGTAGCGGGGGGGCCAGGACCGGGGAGCTGTTTTTT.

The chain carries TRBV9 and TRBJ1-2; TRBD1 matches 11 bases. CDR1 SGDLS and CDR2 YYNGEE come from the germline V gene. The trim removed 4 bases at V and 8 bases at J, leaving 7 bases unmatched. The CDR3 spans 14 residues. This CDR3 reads CASSFGQGARGYTF. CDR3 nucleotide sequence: TGTGCCAGCAGCTTCGGACAGGGGGCGCGAGGCTACACCTTC.

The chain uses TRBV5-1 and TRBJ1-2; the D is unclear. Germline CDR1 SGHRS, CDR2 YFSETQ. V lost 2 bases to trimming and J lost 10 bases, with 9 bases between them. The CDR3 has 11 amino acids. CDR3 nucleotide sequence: TGCGCCAGCAGCTTAGAGGGCCCCTACACCTTC. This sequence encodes CASSLEGPYTF. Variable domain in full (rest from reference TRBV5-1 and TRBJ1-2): KAGVTQTPRYLIKTRGQQVTLSCSPISGHRSVSWYQQTPGQGLQFLFEYFSETQRNKGNFPGRFSGRQFSNSRSEMNVSTLELGDSALYLCASSLEGPYTFGSGTRLTVV.

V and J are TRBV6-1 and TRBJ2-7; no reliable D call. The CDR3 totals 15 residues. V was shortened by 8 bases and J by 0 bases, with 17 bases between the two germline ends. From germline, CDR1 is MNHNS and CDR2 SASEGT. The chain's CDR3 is CASRTQAMNSYEQYF. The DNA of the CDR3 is TGTGCCAGCCGTACCCAGGCCATGAACTCCTACGAGCAGTACTTC.

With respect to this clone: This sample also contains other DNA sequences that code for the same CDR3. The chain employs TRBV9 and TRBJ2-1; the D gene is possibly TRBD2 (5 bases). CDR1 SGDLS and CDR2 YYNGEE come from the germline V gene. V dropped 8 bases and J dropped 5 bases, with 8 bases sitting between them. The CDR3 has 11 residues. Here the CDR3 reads CASRGNNEQFF. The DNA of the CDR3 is TGTGCCAGTCGGGGAAACAATGAGCAGTTCTTC.

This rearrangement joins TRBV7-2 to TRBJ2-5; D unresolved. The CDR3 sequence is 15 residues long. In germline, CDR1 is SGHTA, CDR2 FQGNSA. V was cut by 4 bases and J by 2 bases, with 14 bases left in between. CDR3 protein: CASSSLNRIQETQYF. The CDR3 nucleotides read TGTGCCAGCAGCTCTCTCAACAGAATTCAAGAGACCCAGTACTTC.

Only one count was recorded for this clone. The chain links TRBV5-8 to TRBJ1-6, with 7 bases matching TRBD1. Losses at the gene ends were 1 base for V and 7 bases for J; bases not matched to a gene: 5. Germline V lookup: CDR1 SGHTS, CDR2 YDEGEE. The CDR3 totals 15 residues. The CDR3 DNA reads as TGTGCCAGCAGCTTGCCCACAGGGGTCAATTCACCCCTCCACTTT. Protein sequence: CASSLPTGVNSPLHF.

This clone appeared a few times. DNA of the CDR3: TGTGCCAGCAGGACGGACAGGGGCTCCTACAATGAGCAGTTCTTC. Its translation is CASRTDRGSYNEQFF. This chain connects TRBV6-1 to TRBJ2-1, with 9 bases matching TRBD1. Trimming took 6 bases from V and 0 from J; bases not matched to a gene: 3. CDR1 is MNHNS, CDR2 SASEGT, per germline. This CDR3 region has 15 residues.

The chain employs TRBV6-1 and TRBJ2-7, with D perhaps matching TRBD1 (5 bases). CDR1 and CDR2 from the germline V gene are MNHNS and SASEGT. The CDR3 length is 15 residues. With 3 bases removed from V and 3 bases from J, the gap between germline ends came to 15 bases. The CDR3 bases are TGTGCCAGCAGTGAGGAAAGGGGCATCAGCTACGAGCAGTACTTC. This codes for CASSEERGISYEQYF.

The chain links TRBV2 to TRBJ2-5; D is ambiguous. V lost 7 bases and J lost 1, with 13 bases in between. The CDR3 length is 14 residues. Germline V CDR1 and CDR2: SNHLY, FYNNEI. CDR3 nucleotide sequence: TGTGCCAGCAAACGGAGTTTCGCCCAAGAGACCCAGTACTTC. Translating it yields CASKRSFAQETQYF.

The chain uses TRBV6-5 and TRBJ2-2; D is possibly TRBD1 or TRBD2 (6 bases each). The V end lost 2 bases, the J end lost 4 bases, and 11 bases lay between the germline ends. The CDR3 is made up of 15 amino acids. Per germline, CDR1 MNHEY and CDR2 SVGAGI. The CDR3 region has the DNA TGTGCCAGCAGTTACGCGGAGGGGGGCACCGGGGAGCTGTTTTTT. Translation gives CASSYAEGGTGELFF.